This T cell receptor beta chain emerged from a study of T cells after yellow fever vaccination. Notes on the study in general: A weaker secondary response peaked on day 5, the primary on day 15.

The TCR cDNA carried a universal primer site and UMIs from 5'RACE template switching. From the 5' RACE reads, TCRdb called clonotypes with MiXCR, one entry per CDR3 protein. The sample yields about 210,000 distinct CDR3 sequences, about 3% seen once. Only a few counts were recorded for this clonotype. Its target is unknown. V shed 0 bases and J 2 bases; nucleotides not matched to a gene: 3. In germline, CDR1 is SGHNT, CDR2 YYREEE (reference sequence). The length of the CDR3 is 15 residues. The V and J genes are TRBV5-4 and TRBJ2-5; 8 nucleotides align to TRBD2. The input for sequencing was CD4+ T cells sorted from PBMCs, taken 10 days after the yellow fever booster vaccination. This TCR came from a man younger than 35 who received the YFV17D yellow fever vaccine. The CDR3 coding sequence is TGTGCCAGCAGCTTGGCGGGGGGGCGGCAAGAGACCCAGTACTTC. Its protein is CASSLAGGRQETQYF. Using reference TRBV5-4 and TRBJ2-5 for the parts outside the CDR3, the full variable domain is ETGVTQSPTHLIKTRGQQVTLRCSSQSGHNTVSWYQQALGQGPQFIFQYYREEENGRGNFPPRFSGLQFPNYSSELNVNALELDDSALYLCASSLAGGRQETQYFGPGTRLLVL.